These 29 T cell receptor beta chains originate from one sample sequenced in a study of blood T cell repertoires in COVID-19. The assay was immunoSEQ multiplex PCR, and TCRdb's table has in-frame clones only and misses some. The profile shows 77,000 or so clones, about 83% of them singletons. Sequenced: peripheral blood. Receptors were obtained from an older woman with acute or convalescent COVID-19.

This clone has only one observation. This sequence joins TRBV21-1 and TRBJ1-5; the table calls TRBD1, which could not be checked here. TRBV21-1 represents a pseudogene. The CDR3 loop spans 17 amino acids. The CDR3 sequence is CASSKESPVDSNQPQHF. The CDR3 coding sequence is TGTGCCAGCAGCAAAGAATCCCCAGTCGATAGCAATCAGCCCCAGCATTTT.

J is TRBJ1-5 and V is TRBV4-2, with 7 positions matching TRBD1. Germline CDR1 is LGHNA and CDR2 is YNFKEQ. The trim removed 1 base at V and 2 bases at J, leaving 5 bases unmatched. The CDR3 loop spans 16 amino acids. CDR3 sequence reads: CASSQAIQGGNQPQHF. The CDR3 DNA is TGTGCCAGCAGCCAAGCGATTCAGGGGGGCAATCAGCCCCAGCATTTT.

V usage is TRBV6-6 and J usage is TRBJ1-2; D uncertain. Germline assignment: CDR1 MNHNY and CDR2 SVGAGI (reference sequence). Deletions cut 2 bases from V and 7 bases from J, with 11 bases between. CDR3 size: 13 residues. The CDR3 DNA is TGTGCCAGCAGTTACATACGGGAAACTGGCTACACCTTC. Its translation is CASSYIRETGYTF.

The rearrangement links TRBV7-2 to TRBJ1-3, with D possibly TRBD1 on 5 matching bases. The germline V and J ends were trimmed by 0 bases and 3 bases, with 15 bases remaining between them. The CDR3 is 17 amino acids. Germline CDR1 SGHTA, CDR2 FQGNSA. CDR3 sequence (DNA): TGTGCCAGCAGCTTAGCGTTAAGGGGCCTGGATGGAAACACCATATATTTT. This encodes CASSLALRGLDGNTIYF.

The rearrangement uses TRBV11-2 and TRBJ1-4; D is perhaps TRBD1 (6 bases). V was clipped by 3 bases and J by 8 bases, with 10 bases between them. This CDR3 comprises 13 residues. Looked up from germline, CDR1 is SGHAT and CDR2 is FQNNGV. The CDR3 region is CASSLNTGEKLFF. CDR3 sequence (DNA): TGTGCCAGCAGCTTGAACACAGGGGAAAAACTGTTTTTT.

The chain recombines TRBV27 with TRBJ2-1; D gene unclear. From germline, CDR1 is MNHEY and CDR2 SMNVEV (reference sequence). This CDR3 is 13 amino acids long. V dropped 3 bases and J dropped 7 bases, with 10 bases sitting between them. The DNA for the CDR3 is TGTGCCAGCAGTTTGTCAGTAAAGAATGAGCAGTTCTTC. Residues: CASSLSVKNEQFF.

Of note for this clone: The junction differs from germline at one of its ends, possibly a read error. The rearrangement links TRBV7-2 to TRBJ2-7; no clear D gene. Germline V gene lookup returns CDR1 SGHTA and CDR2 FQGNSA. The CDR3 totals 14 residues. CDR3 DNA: TGTGCCAGCAGCGTAGCAGAGAAAGCCTACGAGCAGTACTTC. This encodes CASSVAEKAYEQYF.

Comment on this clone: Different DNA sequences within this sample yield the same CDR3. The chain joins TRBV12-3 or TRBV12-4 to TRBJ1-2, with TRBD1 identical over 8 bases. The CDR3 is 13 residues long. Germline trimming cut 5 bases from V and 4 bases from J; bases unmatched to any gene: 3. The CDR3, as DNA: TGTGCCAGCAGTCGCACAGGGGGCTATGGCTACACCTTC. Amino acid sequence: CASSRTGGYGYTF.

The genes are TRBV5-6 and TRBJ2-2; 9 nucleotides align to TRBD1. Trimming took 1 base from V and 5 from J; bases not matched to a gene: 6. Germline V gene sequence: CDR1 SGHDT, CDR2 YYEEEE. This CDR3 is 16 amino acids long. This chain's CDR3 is CASSLYGQGKTGELFF. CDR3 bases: TGTGCCAGCAGCTTGTATGGACAGGGGAAGACCGGGGAGCTGTTTTTT.

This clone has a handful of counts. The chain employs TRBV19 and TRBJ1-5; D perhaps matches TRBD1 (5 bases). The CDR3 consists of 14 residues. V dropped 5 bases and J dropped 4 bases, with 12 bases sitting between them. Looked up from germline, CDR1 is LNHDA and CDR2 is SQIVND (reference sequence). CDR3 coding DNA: TGTGCCAGTAGTGACCGACAGTCAAATCAGCCCCAGCATTTT. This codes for CASSDRQSNQPQHF.

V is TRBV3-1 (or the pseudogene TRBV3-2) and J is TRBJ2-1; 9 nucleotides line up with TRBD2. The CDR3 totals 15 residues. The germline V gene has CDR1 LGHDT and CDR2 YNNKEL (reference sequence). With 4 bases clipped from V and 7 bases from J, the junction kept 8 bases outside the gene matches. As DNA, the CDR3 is TGTGCCAGCAGCCCCAGCGGGGGGCTATTAAATGAGCAGTTCTTC. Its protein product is CASSPSGGLLNEQFF.

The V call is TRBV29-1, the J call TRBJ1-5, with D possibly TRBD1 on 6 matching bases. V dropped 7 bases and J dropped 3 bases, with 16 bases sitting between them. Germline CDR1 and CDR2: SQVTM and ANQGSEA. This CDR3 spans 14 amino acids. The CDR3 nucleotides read TGCAGCGCCTTAGGGGGGGGCAACAATCAGCCCCAGCATTTT. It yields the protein CSALGGGNNQPQHF.

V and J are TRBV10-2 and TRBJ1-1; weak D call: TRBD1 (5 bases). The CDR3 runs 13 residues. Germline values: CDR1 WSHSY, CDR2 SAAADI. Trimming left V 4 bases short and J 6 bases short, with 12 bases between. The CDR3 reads CASSAAGWAEAFF. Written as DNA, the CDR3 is TGCGCCAGCAGTGCGGCAGGGTGGGCTGAAGCTTTCTTT.

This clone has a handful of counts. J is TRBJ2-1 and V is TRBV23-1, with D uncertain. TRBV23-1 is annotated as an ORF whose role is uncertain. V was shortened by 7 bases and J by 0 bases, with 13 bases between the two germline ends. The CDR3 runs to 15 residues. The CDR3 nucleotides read TGCGCCAGCAACCCTACGCGTTTCTCCTACAATGAGCAGTTCTTC. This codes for CASNPTRFSYNEQFF.

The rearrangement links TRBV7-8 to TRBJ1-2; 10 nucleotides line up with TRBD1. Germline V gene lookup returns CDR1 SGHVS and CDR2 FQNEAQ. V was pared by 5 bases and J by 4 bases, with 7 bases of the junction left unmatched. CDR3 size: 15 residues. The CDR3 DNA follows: TGTGCCAGCAGCCCCACCGACAGGGGGCCCTATGGCTACACCTTC. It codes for CASSPTDRGPYGYTF. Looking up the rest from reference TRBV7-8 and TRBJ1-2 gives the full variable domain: GAGVSQSPRYKVAKRGQDVALRCDPISGHVSLFWYQQALGQGPEFLTYFQNEAQLDKSGLPSDRFFAERPEGSVSTLKIQRTQQEDSAVYLCASSPTDRGPYGYTFGSGTRLTVV.

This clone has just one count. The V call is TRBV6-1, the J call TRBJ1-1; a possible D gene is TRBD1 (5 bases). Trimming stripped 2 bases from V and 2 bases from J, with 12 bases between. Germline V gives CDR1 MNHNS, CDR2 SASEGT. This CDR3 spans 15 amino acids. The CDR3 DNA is TGTGCCAGCAGTGAATTGGGGGGAACTAACACTGAAGCTTTCTTT. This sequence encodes CASSELGGTNTEAFF.

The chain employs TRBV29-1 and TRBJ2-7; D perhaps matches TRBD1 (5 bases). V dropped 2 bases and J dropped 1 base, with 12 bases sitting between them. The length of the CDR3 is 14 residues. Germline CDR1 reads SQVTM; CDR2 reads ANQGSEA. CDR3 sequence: CSVEYPPGSYEQYF. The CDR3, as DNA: TGCAGCGTTGAATATCCGCCAGGGTCCTACGAGCAGTACTTC.

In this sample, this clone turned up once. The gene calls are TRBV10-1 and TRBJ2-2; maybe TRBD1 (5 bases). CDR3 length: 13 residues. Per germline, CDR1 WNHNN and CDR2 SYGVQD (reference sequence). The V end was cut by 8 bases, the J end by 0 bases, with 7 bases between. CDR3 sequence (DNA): TGCGCCAGCGGACACCCGAACACCGGGGAGCTGTTTTTT. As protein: CASGHPNTGELFF.

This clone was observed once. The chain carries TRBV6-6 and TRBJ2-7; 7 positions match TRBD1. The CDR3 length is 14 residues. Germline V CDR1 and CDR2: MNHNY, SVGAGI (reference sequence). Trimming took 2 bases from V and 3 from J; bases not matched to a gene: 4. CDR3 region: CASSYRQGVYEQYF. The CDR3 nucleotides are TGTGCCAGCAGTTACAGACAGGGAGTCTACGAGCAGTACTTC.

The DNA of the CDR3 is TGCAGCATACAGGGACAGGGGGGCACTGAAGCTTTCTTT. Residues: CSIQGQGGTEAFF. The V call is TRBV29-1, the J call TRBJ1-1; TRBD1 aligns across 11 bases. After removal of 8 bases from V and 4 bases from J, the junction contained 6 bases not matched to a gene. The CDR3 runs to 13 residues. Germline CDR1 SQVTM, CDR2 ANQGSEA.

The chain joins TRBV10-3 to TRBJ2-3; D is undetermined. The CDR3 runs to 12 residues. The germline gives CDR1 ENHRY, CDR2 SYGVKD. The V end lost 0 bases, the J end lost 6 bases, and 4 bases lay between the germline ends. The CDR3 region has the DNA TGTGCCATCAGTGAGTCCGGGGATACGCAGTATTTT. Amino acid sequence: CAISESGDTQYF.

The DNA of the CDR3 is TGTGCCAGCAGTTACCGACAGTCTAGCAATCAGCCCCAGCATTTT. This sequence encodes CASSYRQSSNQPQHF. This chain joins TRBV6-6 and TRBJ1-5; D is perhaps TRBD1 (5 bases). V lost 2 bases to trimming and J lost 0 bases, with 8 bases between them. CDR3 length: 15 amino acids. CDR1 MNHNY and CDR2 SVGAGI come from the germline V gene (reference sequence).

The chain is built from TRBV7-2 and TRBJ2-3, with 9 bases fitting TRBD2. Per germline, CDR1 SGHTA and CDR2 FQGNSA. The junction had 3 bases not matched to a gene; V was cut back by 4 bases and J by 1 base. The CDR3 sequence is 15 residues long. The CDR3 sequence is CASSWRGGGTDTQYF. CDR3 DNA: TGTGCCAGCAGCTGGCGCGGGGGGGGCACAGATACGCAGTATTTT.

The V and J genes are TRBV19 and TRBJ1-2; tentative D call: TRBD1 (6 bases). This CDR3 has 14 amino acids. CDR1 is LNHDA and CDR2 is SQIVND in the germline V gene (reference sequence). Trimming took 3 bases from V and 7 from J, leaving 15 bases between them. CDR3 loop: CASSIRTGLRGYTF. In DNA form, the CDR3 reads TGTGCCAGTAGTATCAGAACAGGGTTGCGTGGCTACACCTTC.

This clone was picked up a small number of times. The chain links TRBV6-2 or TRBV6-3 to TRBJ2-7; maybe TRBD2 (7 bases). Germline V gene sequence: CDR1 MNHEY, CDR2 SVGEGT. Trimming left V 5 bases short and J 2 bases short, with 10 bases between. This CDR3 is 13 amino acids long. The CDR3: CASSGGDTYEQYF. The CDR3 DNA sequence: TGTGCCAGCAGTGGGGGGGACACCTACGAGCAGTACTTC.

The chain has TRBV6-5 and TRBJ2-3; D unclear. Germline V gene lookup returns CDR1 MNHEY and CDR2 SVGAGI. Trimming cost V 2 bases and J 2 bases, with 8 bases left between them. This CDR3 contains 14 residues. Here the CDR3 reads CASSYDWSTDTQYF. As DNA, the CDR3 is TGTGCCAGCAGTTACGACTGGTCCACAGATACGCAGTATTTT.

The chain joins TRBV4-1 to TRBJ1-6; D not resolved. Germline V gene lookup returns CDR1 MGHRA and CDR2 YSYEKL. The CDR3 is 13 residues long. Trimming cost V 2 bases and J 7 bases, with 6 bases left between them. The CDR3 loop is CASSQPPNSPLHF. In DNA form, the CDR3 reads TGCGCCAGCAGCCAACCCCCGAATTCACCCCTCCACTTT.

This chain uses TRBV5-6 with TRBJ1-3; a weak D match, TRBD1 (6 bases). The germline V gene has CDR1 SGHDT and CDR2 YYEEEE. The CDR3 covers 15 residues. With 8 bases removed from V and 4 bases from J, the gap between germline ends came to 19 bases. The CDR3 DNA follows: TGTGCCAGTTTGCGAGGGGGGGCGAGAGGAAACACCATATATTTT. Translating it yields CASLRGGARGNTIYF.

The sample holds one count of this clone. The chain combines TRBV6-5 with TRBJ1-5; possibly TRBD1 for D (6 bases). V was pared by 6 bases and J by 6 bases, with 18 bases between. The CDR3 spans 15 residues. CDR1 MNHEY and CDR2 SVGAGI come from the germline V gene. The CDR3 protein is CASSPNRGGGQPQHF. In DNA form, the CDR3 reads TGTGCCAGCAGCCCAAACCGGGGAGGGGGTCAGCCCCAGCATTTT.